Presented here are 7 T cell receptor beta chains from one specimen sequenced in a study of CD8+CD57+ T cells in acquired aplastic anemia (dated 2018 in TCRdb). The listed sequencing device is Illumina HiSeq 2000. TCR beta VDJ combination and CDR3 sequence profiling used genomic DNA as the template. In-frame beta chains were kept once TCRdb had trimmed the public reads at Q25 with fastp and called clones with MiXCR. Duplicate CDR3 protein sequences are folded into a single record with the most common DNA and genes. This sample lists a few hundred thousand distinct CDR3 sequences; 55% to 70% were detected once. 3.5% to 4.5% of the sample rests with the top ten. The specimen was sorted CD4+, CD8+, or CD8+CD57+ T cells (not recorded which) from PBMCs. Source of these receptors: a human donor in good health, serving as a control.

This chain links TRBV9 with TRBJ2-3; D is uncertain. The germline CDR1 and CDR2 sequences are SGDLS and YYNGEE. CDR3 length: 15 residues. V was trimmed by 4 bases and J by 13 bases, leaving 25 bases between them. The CDR3 DNA is TGTGCCAGCAGCCCCAGGACGCTAGACCCACAAGAGAAGTATTTT. Protein product: CASSPRTLDPQEKYF.

The V gene is TRBV7-2, the J gene TRBJ1-2; 9 bases map to TRBD1. Per the germline V gene, CDR1 is SGHTA and CDR2 is FQGNSA. Trimming removed 3 bases from V and 4 bases from J; junction bases left unmatched: 9. The CDR3 loop spans 16 amino acids. In DNA form, the CDR3 reads TGTGCCAGCAGCTTGGGTCCCGGGGGACAGGGCTATGGCTACACCTTC. It yields the protein CASSLGPGGQGYGYTF.

This clonotype was detected a few times. This rearrangement joins TRBV20-1 to TRBJ2-7; D remains ambiguous. The germline V and J ends were trimmed by 0 bases and 3 bases, with 6 bases remaining between them. The germline V gene has CDR1 DFQATT and CDR2 SNEGSKA (reference sequence). The CDR3 contains 12 residues. The CDR3 sequence is CSARDSVYEQYF. The CDR3 nucleotides read TGCAGTGCTAGAGATTCCGTCTACGAGCAGTACTTC.

Remarks on this clonotype: Sequence at one end of the junction differs from germline and may be a read error. V is TRBV9 and J is TRBJ1-2, with D tentatively TRBD1 (6 bases). In germline, CDR1 is SGDLS, CDR2 YYNGEE. The CDR3 extends over 12 amino acids. This CDR3 is CASSVDVGAYNF. For the CDR3, the DNA is TGTGCCAGCAGCGTAGATGTGGGGGCCTACAACTTC.

At least ten counts were recorded for this clonotype. This chain joins TRBV6-5 and TRBJ1-5; D call uncertain. This CDR3 has 13 residues. V lost 0 bases and J 5 bases, leaving 5 bases between the germline ends. CDR1 is MNHEY, CDR2 SVGAGI, per germline. This CDR3 reads CASSYSKDQPQHF. The CDR3 nucleotides are TGTGCCAGCAGTTACTCCAAAGATCAGCCCCAGCATTTT.

Notes on this clonotype: Because the CDR3 is missing its conserved closing phenylalanine or tryptophan, this is likely a read error. The chain is built from TRBV24-1 and TRBJ2-5, with a possible D match to TRBD1 (5 bases). CDR3 size: 11 residues. CDR1 KGHDR and CDR2 SFDVKD come from the germline V gene. Here the CDR3 reads CAISDEDRQYV. The CDR3 coding sequence is TGTGCCATCAGTGACGAAGACAGACAGTACGTC.

This sequence joins TRBV7-9 and TRBJ2-1; D remains ambiguous. From germline, CDR1 is SEHNR and CDR2 FQNEAQ (reference sequence). This CDR3 has 12 residues. V was trimmed by 5 bases and J by 10 bases, leaving 12 bases between them. The CDR3 loop reads CASSPTPVEQFF. The CDR3 bases are TGTGCCAGCAGCCCCACTCCGGTCGAGCAGTTCTTC. Drawing the rest from reference TRBV7-9 and TRBJ2-1, the complete variable domain is DTGVSQNPRHKITKRGQNVTFRCDPISEHNRLYWYRQTLGQGPEFLTYFQNEAQLEKSRLLSDRFSAERPKGSFSTLEIQRTEQGDSAMYLCASSPTPVEQFFGPGTRLTVL.